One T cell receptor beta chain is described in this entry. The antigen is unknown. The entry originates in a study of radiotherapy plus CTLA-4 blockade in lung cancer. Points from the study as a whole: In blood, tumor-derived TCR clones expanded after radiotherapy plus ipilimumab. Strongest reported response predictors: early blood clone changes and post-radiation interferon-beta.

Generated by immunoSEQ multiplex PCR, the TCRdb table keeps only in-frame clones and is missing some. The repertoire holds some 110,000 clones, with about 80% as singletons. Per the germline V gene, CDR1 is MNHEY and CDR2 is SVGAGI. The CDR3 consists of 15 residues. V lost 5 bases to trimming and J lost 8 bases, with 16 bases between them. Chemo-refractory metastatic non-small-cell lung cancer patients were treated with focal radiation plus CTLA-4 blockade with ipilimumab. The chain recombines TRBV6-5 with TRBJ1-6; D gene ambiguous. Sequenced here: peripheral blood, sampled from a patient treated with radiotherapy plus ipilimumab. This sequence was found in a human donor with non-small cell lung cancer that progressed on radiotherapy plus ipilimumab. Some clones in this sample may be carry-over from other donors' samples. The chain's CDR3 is CASSRRTSGYSPLHF. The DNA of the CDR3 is TGTGCCAGCAGTCGCAGGACCTCGGGGTATTCACCCCTCCACTTT.